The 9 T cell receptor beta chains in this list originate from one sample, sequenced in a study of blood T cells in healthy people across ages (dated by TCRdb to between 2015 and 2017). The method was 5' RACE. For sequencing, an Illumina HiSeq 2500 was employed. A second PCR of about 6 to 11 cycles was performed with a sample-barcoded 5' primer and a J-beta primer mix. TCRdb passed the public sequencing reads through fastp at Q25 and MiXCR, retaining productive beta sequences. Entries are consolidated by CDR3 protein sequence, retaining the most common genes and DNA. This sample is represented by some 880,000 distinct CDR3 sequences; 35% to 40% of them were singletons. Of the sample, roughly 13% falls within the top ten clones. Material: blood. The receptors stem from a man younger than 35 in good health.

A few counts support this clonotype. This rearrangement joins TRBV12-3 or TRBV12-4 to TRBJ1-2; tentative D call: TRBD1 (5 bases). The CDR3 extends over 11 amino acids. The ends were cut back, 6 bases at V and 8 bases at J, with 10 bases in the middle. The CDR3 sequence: CASRGRGGYTF. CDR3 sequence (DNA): TGTGCCAGCAGGGGACGGGGCGGCTACACCTTC.

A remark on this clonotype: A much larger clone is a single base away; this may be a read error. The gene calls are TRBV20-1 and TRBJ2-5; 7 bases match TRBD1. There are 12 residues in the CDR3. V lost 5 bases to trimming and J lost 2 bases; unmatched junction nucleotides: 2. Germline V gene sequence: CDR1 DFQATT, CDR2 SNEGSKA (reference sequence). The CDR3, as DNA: TGCAGTGCTGGGGACAGACAAGAGACCCAGTACTTC. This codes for CSAGDRQETQYF.

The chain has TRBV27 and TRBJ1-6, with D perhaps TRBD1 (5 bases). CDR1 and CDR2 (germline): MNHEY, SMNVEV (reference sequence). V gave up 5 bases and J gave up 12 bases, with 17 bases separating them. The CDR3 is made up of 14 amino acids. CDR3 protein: CASSQNGGVRPLHF. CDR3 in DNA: TGTGCCAGCAGTCAAAACGGGGGGGTGAGACCCCTCCACTTT.

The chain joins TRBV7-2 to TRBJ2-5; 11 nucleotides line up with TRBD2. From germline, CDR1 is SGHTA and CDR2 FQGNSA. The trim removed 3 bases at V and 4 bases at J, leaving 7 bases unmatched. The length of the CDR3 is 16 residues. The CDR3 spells CASSFPLAGGVETQYF. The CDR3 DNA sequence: TGTGCCAGCAGCTTCCCTCTAGCGGGAGGTGTAGAGACCCAGTACTTC.

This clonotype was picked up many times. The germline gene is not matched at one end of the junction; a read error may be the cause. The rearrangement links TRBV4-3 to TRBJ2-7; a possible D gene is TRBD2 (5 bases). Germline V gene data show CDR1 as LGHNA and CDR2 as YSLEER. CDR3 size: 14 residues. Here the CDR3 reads CASSQDLGGYEQYF. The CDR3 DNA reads TGTGCCAGCAGCCAAGATTTAGGAGGTTACGAGCAGTACTTC.

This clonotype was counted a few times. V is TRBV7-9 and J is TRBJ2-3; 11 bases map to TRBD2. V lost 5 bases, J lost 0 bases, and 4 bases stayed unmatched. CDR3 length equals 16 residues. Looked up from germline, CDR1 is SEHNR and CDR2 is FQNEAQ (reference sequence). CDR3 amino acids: CASSIRLAGSTDTQYF. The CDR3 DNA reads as TGTGCCAGCAGCATAAGACTAGCGGGGAGCACAGATACGCAGTATTTT.

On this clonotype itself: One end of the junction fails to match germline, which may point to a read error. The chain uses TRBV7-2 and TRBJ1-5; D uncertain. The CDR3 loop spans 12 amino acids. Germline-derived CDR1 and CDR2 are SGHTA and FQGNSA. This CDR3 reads CAISLDTQPQHF. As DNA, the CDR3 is TGTGCCATCAGCTTAGATACCCAGCCCCAGCATTTT. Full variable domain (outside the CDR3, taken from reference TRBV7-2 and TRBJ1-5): GAGVSQSPSNKVTEKGKDVELRCDPISGHTALYWYRQSLGQGLEFLIYFQGNSAPDKSGLPSDRFSAERTGGSVSTLTIQRTQQEDSAVYLCAISLDTQPQHFGDGTRLSIL.

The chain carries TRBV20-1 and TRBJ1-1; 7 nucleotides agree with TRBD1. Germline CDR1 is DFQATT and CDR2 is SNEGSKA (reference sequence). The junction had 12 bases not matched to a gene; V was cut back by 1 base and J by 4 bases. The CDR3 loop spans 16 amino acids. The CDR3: CSARGPLTGSVTEAFF. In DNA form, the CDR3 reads TGCAGTGCTAGAGGCCCGCTGACAGGGTCGGTCACTGAAGCTTTCTTT.

The CDR3 DNA sequence: TGTGCCAGCAGCTCCCCGGGGGGCGGGGGAAGCATGGAGCAGTTCTTC. It encodes CASSSPGGGGSMEQFF. The genes are TRBV7-9 and TRBJ2-1, with a weak D call TRBD2 (7 bases). The germline V and J ends were trimmed by 4 bases and 10 bases, with 23 bases remaining between them. Per the germline V gene, CDR1 is SEHNR and CDR2 is FQNEAQ (reference sequence). The CDR3 sequence is 16 residues long.